This record covers a single TCR beta chain. The antigen is unknown. Germline V gene sequence: CDR1 MDHEN, CDR2 SYDVKM. With 4 bases clipped from V and 3 bases from J, the junction kept 6 bases outside the gene matches. The CDR3 totals 15 residues. Both subsets, CD45RA+ naive and CD45RA-negative memory, were split from the CD4+ cells. These data originate in a study of shared clonotypes between healthy human individuals. Study-wide background: For every donor, three CD4 naive, three CD4 memory, two CD8 naive and one CD8 memory plates were used.

Sequenced by immunoSEQ multiplex PCR; TCRdb stores in-frame clones only, minus some. The sample shows 1,400,000 or so clones, 98% of them seen only once. General study findings and limits: Rarefaction gave evidence that sorted-subset sequencing remained incomplete despite large depth.

The sequenced sample consisted of naive CD4+ T cells sorted from blood. Subset in this sample: CD45RA+ positively selected. This sequence joins TRBV28 and TRBJ1-5, with 7 positions matching TRBD1. This clonotype originated in a young man in good health. CDR3 in DNA: TGTGCCAGCAGTTCGCGACAGGGACTCAATCAGCCCCAGCATTTT. This sequence encodes CASSSRQGLNQPQHF.